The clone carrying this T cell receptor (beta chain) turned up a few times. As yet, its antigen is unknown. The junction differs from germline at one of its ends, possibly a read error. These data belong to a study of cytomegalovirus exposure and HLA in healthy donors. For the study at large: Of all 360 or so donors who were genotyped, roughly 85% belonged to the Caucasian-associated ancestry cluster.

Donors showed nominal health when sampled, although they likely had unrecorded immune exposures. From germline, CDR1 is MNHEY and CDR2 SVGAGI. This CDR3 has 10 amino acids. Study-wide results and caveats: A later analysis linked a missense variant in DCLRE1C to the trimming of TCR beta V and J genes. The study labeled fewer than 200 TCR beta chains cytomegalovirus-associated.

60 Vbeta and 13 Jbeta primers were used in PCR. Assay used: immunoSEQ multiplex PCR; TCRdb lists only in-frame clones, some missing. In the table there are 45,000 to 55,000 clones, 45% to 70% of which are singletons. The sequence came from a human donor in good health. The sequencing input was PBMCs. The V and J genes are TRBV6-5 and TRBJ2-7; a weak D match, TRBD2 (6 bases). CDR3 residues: CASSLGTLHF. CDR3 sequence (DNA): TGTGCCAGCAGTTTGGGGACTTTACACTTC.